Following are 31 T cell receptor beta chains from one sample sequenced in a study of blood T cell repertoires in COVID-19. The assay was immunoSEQ multiplex PCR, and TCRdb's table has in-frame clones only and misses some. The profile shows about 400,000 clones, roughly 88% of them singletons. Material: PBMCs or T cells enriched from blood (not recorded which). Receptor source: a woman between 40 and 50 years old with acute COVID-19.

This chain links TRBV7-8 with TRBJ1-1; TRBD1 aligns across 9 bases. The CDR3 sequence is 15 residues long. J was trimmed by 4 bases and V by 1 base; bases with no gene match: 4. Germline V lookup: CDR1 SGHVS, CDR2 FQNEAQ. DNA for the CDR3: TGTGCCAGCAGCTTAGGTGGACAGGGGTTCACTGAAGCTTTCTTT. Its translation: CASSLGGQGFTEAFF.

The chain combines TRBV13 with TRBJ2-2; 7 bases align to TRBD2. This CDR3 has 16 residues. J lost 2 bases, V lost 5 bases, and 8 bases had no gene match. CDR1 is PRHDT and CDR2 is FYEKMQ in the germline V gene (reference sequence). This chain's CDR3 is CASSKPGGINTGELFF. The CDR3 nucleotides read TGTGCCAGCAGCAAACCCGGGGGGATAAACACCGGGGAGCTGTTTTTT.

J is TRBJ2-2 and V is TRBV7-6; 12 bases agree with TRBD2. CDR1 is SGHVS, CDR2 FNYEAQ, per germline. The CDR3 has 19 amino acids. Trimming took 4 bases from V and 6 from J; bases not matched to a gene: 15. Here the CDR3 reads CASSSRTSGARGGSGELFF. The DNA for the CDR3 is TGTGCCAGCAGCTCCAGGACTAGCGGGGCCAGGGGGGGTTCCGGGGAGCTGTTTTTT.

The J gene is TRBJ1-2, the V gene TRBV29-1, with 8 nucleotides matching TRBD1. V was pared by 7 bases and J by 4 bases, with 5 bases of the junction left unmatched. The germline gives CDR1 SQVTM, CDR2 ANQGSEA. The CDR3 consists of 12 residues. CDR3 bases: TGCAGCGATAACAGGGGGTTCTATGGCTACACCTTC. It specifies CSDNRGFYGYTF.

This chain joins TRBV27 and TRBJ1-5; TRBD1 is a possible D gene (6 bases). The CDR3 runs 14 residues. V was clipped by 6 bases and J by 7 bases, with 16 bases between them. Per the germline V gene, CDR1 is MNHEY and CDR2 is SMNVEV (reference sequence). CDR3 nucleotides: TGTGCCAGCAGACAGGGCCCCTCAGGGCAGCCCCAGCATTTT. Amino acids: CASRQGPSGQPQHF.

The chain employs TRBV29-1 and TRBJ1-1; no clear D gene. The CDR3 runs 11 residues. Trimming took 5 bases from V and 6 from J, leaving 10 bases between them. Germline CDR1 SQVTM, CDR2 ANQGSEA. CDR3 loop: CSVPDGSEAFF. Here the CDR3 DNA reads TGCAGCGTTCCTGACGGGTCTGAAGCTTTCTTT.

The chain combines TRBV7-9 with TRBJ1-1; a weak D match, TRBD1 (5 bases). The CDR3 is 14 residues long. Looked up from germline, CDR1 is SEHNR and CDR2 is FQNEAQ (reference sequence). The V end lost 3 bases, the J end lost 1 base, and 9 bases lay between the germline ends. The CDR3 nucleotides are TGTGCCAGCAGCTTCCCGGACACGAACACTGAAGCTTTCTTT. This translates into CASSFPDTNTEAFF.

The chain has TRBV4-1 and TRBJ2-5, with TRBD1 identical over 8 bases. The CDR3 runs 16 residues. Germline CDR1 is MGHRA and CDR2 is YSYEKL. Unmatched junction bases numbered 7, after V lost 0 bases and J lost 4 bases. As DNA, the CDR3 is TGCGCCAGCAGCCAAGACCCCCAGGGGGCGACAGAGACCCAGTACTTC. This sequence encodes CASSQDPQGATETQYF.

The V call is TRBV5-1, the J call TRBJ2-1; TRBD1 aligns across 8 bases. In germline, CDR1 is SGHRS, CDR2 YFSETQ. The CDR3 runs 15 residues. Trimming took 6 bases from V and 8 from J; bases not matched to a gene: 13. CDR3 in amino acids: CASTVQQGVSDEQFF. The CDR3 DNA is TGCGCCAGCACCGTACAACAGGGGGTCAGCGATGAGCAGTTCTTC.

The rearrangement uses TRBV20-1 and TRBJ1-1; D is undetermined. Trimming removed 0 bases at V and 6 bases at J, with 5 bases between. The CDR3 runs to 11 residues. Germline CDR1 is DFQATT and CDR2 is SNEGSKA (reference sequence). DNA of the CDR3: TGCAGTGCTAGAGATCAGGCTGAAGCTTTCTTT. It specifies CSARDQAEAFF.

The table lists this clone with a count of one. The J gene is TRBJ1-1, the V gene TRBV18; TRBD1 matches at 8 bases. Per germline, CDR1 KGHSH and CDR2 LQKENI. CDR3 length equals 13 residues. The V segment lost 4 bases and the J segment 5 bases; nucleotides outside the gene matches: 3. CDR3 DNA: TGTGCCAGCTCACGGACAGGGTATACTGAAGCTTTCTTT. Its protein product is CASSRTGYTEAFF.

The chain carries TRBV24-1 and TRBJ1-1; D is possibly TRBD1 (5 bases). Germline V gives CDR1 KGHDR, CDR2 SFDVKD. The CDR3 consists of 12 residues. Trimming pared 7 bases from V and 5 bases from J, leaving 10 bases between. This CDR3 reads CATSWGGTEAFF. The CDR3 DNA is TGTGCCACCAGCTGGGGGGGTACTGAAGCTTTCTTT.

This chain uses TRBV3-1 (or the pseudogene TRBV3-2) with TRBJ1-1; weak D call: TRBD1 (5 bases). The CDR3 runs 16 residues. Germline V gives CDR1 LGHDT, CDR2 YNNKEL (reference sequence). V lost 1 base and J 1 base, leaving 13 bases between the germline ends. The CDR3 DNA is TGTGCCAGCAGCCAAGGGACACTCACGCAGAACACTGAAGCTTTCTTT. Its protein is CASSQGTLTQNTEAFF.

V and J are TRBV5-1 and TRBJ1-1; D is perhaps TRBD1 (6 bases). The ends were cut back, 4 bases at V and 3 bases at J, with 19 bases in the middle. Germline V CDR1 and CDR2: SGHRS, YFSETQ. The CDR3 runs to 16 residues. The CDR3 coding sequence is TGCGCCAGCAGCCCGTTTAGCGGGGGCGCGGACACTGAAGCTTTCTTT. The encoded protein is CASSPFSGGADTEAFF.

This clone was seen only a few times. The chain is built from TRBV4-2 and TRBJ2-3, with 7 bases fitting TRBD2. J was trimmed by 1 base and V by 1 base; bases with no gene match: 5. The CDR3 covers 16 residues. CDR1 is LGHNA, CDR2 YNFKEQ, per germline. CDR3 sequence reads: CASSQVMGGGTDTQYF. The DNA of the CDR3 is TGTGCCAGCAGCCAAGTAATGGGGGGGGGCACAGATACGCAGTATTTT.

The rearrangement uses TRBV6-1 and TRBJ1-2, with D unresolved. From germline, CDR1 is MNHNS and CDR2 SASEGT. Trimming stripped 1 base from V and 2 bases from J, with 8 bases between. This CDR3 comprises 14 residues. The DNA for the CDR3 is TGTGCCAGCAGTGAAGTGCTGGGCAACTATGGCTACACCTTC. Translated: CASSEVLGNYGYTF.

This clone was seen only a few times. V usage is TRBV10-3 and J usage is TRBJ1-4, with D tentatively TRBD1 (6 bases). This CDR3 region has 14 residues. Deletions cut 9 bases from V and 6 bases from J, with 17 bases between. The germline V gene has CDR1 ENHRY and CDR2 SYGVKD. CDR3 region: CAIFSGASDEKLFF. The CDR3, as DNA: TGTGCCATATTCTCAGGGGCGAGTGATGAAAAACTGTTTTTT.

The J gene is TRBJ1-6, the V gene TRBV19; unclear D gene. Trimming took 6 bases from V and 8 from J, leaving 11 bases between them. There are 13 residues in the CDR3. Germline-derived CDR1 and CDR2 are LNHDA and SQIVND (reference sequence). For the CDR3, the DNA is TGTGCCAGTAGGAGGGCTTTCGATTCACCCCTCCACTTT. Amino acids: CASRRAFDSPLHF.

This clone is a singleton in its sample. The rearrangement links TRBV14 to TRBJ2-7; 7 nucleotides align to TRBD1. The CDR3 has 13 amino acids. V shed 2 bases and J 9 bases; nucleotides not matched to a gene: 7. Germline V CDR1 and CDR2: SGHDN, FVKESK. The CDR3 sequence: CASSQQQGTGQYF. In nucleotides, the CDR3 is TGTGCCAGCAGCCAACAACAGGGGACGGGGCAGTACTTC.

The rearrangement uses TRBV30 and TRBJ2-1, with TRBD2 identical over 13 bases. The CDR3 runs 16 residues. The germline gives CDR1 GTSNPN, CDR2 SVGIG (reference sequence). V was pared by 3 bases and J by 0 bases, with 2 bases of the junction left unmatched. CDR3 sequence (DNA): TGTGCCTGGAGCAGGACTAGCGGGGGCTCCTACAATGAGCAGTTCTTC. It translates to CAWSRTSGGSYNEQFF.

This clone was seen more than once but under ten times. The chain is built from TRBV5-1 and TRBJ2-1; 13 nucleotides match TRBD2. Germline CDR1 is SGHRS and CDR2 is YFSETQ. The CDR3 is 17 amino acids. Trimming at V came to 0 bases and at J to 6 bases, leaving 6 bases not matched to a gene. As DNA, the CDR3 is TGCGCCAGCAGCTTGGATTACGGGACTAGCGGGGCCAATGAGCAGTTCTTC. Its protein product is CASSLDYGTSGANEQFF.

The J gene is TRBJ1-3, the V gene TRBV19, with D maybe TRBD1 (6 bases). The germline V gene encodes CDR1 LNHDA and CDR2 SQIVND (reference sequence). The CDR3 has 15 residues. Trimming took off 10 bases at V and 4 bases at J, with 20 bases between the two ends. The CDR3 DNA follows: TGTGCCATTATGACCGAACAGGGATCCGGAAACACCATATATTTT. Amino acid sequence: CAIMTEQGSGNTIYF.

The rearrangement joins TRBV5-5 to TRBJ1-3, with D hard to call. The CDR3 loop spans 16 amino acids. V lost 1 base to trimming and J lost 2 bases, with 13 bases between them. Germline loops: CDR1 SGHKS, CDR2 YYEKEE (reference sequence). CDR3 protein: CASSLLVTGAGNTIYF. The DNA of the CDR3 is TGTGCCAGCAGCTTGTTGGTAACGGGAGCTGGAAACACCATATATTTT.

The chain recombines TRBV18 with TRBJ1-1; D possibly corresponds to TRBD1 (6 bases). Germline V gene lookup returns CDR1 KGHSH and CDR2 LQKENI. This CDR3 contains 15 residues. Trimming stripped 0 bases from V and 1 base from J, with 9 bases between. The chain's CDR3 is CASSPPGTRNTEAFF. CDR3 bases: TGTGCCAGCTCACCACCCGGGACACGGAACACTGAAGCTTTCTTT.

This chain links TRBV6-5 with TRBJ1-2, with D unresolved. The CDR3 runs to 15 residues. The V and J ends lost 7 bases and 4 bases respectively, with 19 bases between them. Germline lookup yields CDR1 MNHEY and CDR2 SVGAGI. CDR3 sequence reads: CASTRGGSNGYGYTF. CDR3 bases: TGTGCCAGCACCCGGGGAGGGAGCAACGGCTATGGCTACACCTTC.

The chain recombines TRBV30 with TRBJ1-1; maybe TRBD1 (6 bases). Germline V gives CDR1 GTSNPN, CDR2 SVGIG (reference sequence). This CDR3 contains 11 residues. Deletions cut 8 bases from V and 7 bases from J, with 14 bases between. CDR3 sequence: CAEQGYGEAFF. The DNA of the CDR3 is TGTGCCGAACAGGGATATGGTGAAGCTTTCTTT.

For the CDR3, the DNA is TGCGCCAGCAGCTCACAGCCATTAAACACTGAAGCTTTCTTT. It is translated as CASSSQPLNTEAFF. The rearrangement links TRBV5-1 to TRBJ1-1, with D unclear. V was pared by 3 bases and J by 2 bases, with 11 bases between. There are 14 residues in the CDR3. Germline V gene lookup returns CDR1 SGHRS and CDR2 YFSETQ. Together with reference TRBV5-1 and TRBJ1-1, the CDR3 gives the full variable domain: KAGVTQTPRYLIKTRGQQVTLSCSPISGHRSVSWYQQTPGQGLQFLFEYFSETQRNKGNFPGRFSGRQFSNSRSEMNVSTLELGDSALYLCASSSQPLNTEAFFGQGTRLTVV.

This chain joins TRBV21-1 and TRBJ1-5; TRBD1 is the table's D call, not checked against the DNA. TRBV21-1 represents a pseudogene. The CDR3 is 12 amino acids. The CDR3 sequence: CASTDRSQPQHF. The CDR3 coding sequence is TGTGCCAGCACCGACAGGTCTCAGCCCCAGCATTTT.

In the case of this clone: The identical CDR3 is also encoded by other nucleotide sequences in the sample. The rearrangement uses TRBV18 and TRBJ2-7, with D perhaps matching TRBD2 (5 bases). Germline values: CDR1 KGHSH, CDR2 LQKENI. V lost 0 bases, J lost 2 bases, and 5 bases lay in between. The CDR3 sequence is 13 residues long. The CDR3 DNA follows: TGTGCCAGCTCACCACCGGGAGCCTACGAGCAGTACTTC. Encoded protein: CASSPPGAYEQYF.

Only one count was recorded for this clone. The V gene is TRBV5-5, the J gene TRBJ2-1, with D perhaps TRBD1 (6 bases). This CDR3 comprises 15 residues. Germline V gives CDR1 SGHKS, CDR2 YYEKEE (reference sequence). V was shortened by 0 bases and J by 5 bases, with 12 bases between the two germline ends. Here the CDR3 DNA reads TGTGCCAGCAGCTTGGGGCAGGGGACCGACAATGAGCAGTTCTTC. The encoded protein is CASSLGQGTDNEQFF. The full variable domain, with the rest looked up from reference TRBV5-5 and TRBJ2-1, is DAGVTQSPTHLIKTRGQQVTLRCSPISGHKSVSWYQQVLGQGPQFIFQYYEKEERGRGNFPDRFSARQFPNYSSELNVNALLLGDSALYLCASSLGQGTDNEQFFGPGTRLTVL.

The chain has TRBV12-3 or TRBV12-4 and TRBJ1-2; a possible D gene is TRBD1 (5 bases). This CDR3 region has 13 residues. Deletions cut 4 bases from V and 8 bases from J, with 14 bases between. The CDR3 spells CASSSGPGEGYTF. CDR3 sequence (DNA): TGTGCCAGCAGTTCGGGCCCGGGGGAGGGCTACACCTTC.